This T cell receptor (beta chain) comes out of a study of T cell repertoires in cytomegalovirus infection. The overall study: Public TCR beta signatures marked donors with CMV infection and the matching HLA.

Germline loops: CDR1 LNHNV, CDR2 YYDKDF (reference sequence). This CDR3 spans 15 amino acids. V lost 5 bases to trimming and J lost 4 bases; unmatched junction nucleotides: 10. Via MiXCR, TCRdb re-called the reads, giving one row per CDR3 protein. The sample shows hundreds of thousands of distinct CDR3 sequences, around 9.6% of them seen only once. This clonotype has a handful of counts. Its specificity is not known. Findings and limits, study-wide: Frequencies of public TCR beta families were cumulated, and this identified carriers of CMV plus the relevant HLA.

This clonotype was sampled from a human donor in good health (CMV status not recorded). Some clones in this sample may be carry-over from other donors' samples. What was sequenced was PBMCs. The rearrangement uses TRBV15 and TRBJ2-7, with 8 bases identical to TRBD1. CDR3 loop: CATSEDRGRGYEQYF. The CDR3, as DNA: TGTGCCACCAGCGAAGACAGGGGAAGGGGTTACGAGCAGTACTTC.